The present TCR beta chain was sequenced within a study of T-cell memory formation after mild COVID-19. Study background: TCR clusters were mostly confined to one donor each.

The CDR3 length is 14 residues. Trimming cost V 5 bases and J 6 bases, with 15 bases left between them. Worth noting for this clonotype: The antigen remains unidentified.

TCRdb reprocessed the 5' RACE reads via MiXCR and lists one record per CDR3 protein. The data contain about half a million distinct CDR3 sequences, 18% of them seen just once; the ten biggest clones take up about 12%. Study-wide findings and caveats: Day 15 to 85 contracting clones showed balanced CD4/CD8; later expanders leaned CD4+.

The specimen sequenced was PBMCs or a T cell subset sorted from them (not recorded which). The chain uses TRBV12-3 or TRBV12-4 and TRBJ2-3; D is uncertain. The receptor's source is an adult woman who had mild COVID-19 (a few samples of this study predate the infection). Cell type and time point are not known. The CDR3 loop reads CASSPGVPPDTQYF. The CDR3 DNA sequence: TGTGCCAGCAGTCCGGGTGTGCCCCCGGATACGCAGTATTTT.